These T cell receptor beta chains were read from a single sample in a study of blood T cell repertoires in COVID-19. TCRdb's table, derived via immunoSEQ multiplex PCR, lists solely in-frame clones and lacks some. This sample has about 68,000 clones, with around 86% found just once. Sequences were obtained from peripheral blood. The receptors come from a man in his fifties with active COVID-19. Both conserved end residues are part of each CDR3. The order of the fields is D gene, clone size, V gene, J gene, CDR3 DNA, CDR3 protein. A D gene is named only where the DNA matches it firmly. Clone size appears in some rows only: once, few, many, or a class for an expanded clone.

-	once	TRBV2	TRBJ1-3	TGTGCCAGCAGTCGACATCCTGACTCTGGAAACACCATATATTTT	CASSRHPDSGNTIYF
-	-	TRBV19	TRBJ2-3	TGTGCCACCCTAAGCGGGCAGATCAGCACAGATACGCAGTATTTT	CATLSGQISTDTQYF
TRBD1	-	TRBV19	TRBJ2-3	TGTGCCAGTAGTACCATCCGGACAGGGGATACGCAGTATTTT	CASSTIRTGDTQYF
TRBD2	once	TRBV9	TRBJ2-3	TGTGCCAGCAGCGTATCCCCGGGGGGGCTCACAGATACGCAGTATTTT	CASSVSPGGLTDTQYF
-	-	TRBV7-9	TRBJ1-5	TGTGCCAGCAGCATCGAACAGGGTCTTTGGCATTTT	CASSIEQGLWHF
-	-	TRBV29-1	TRBJ2-5	TGCAGCGTTGAAGCCTCTGTGTACCAAGAGACCCAGTACTTC	CSVEASVYQETQYF
-	-	TRBV19	TRBJ2-5	TGTGCCAGTAGTTCTGGGAGCGAAACGTACCAAGAGACCCAGTACTTC	CASSSGSETYQETQYF
-	-	TRBV12-3/TRBV12-4	TRBJ2-2	TGTGCCAGCAGTTTATTGCGCACCGGGGAGCTGTTTTTT	CASSLLRTGELFF
TRBD1	-	TRBV5-1	TRBJ1-1	TGCGCCAGCAGCTCTCGCAACAGGGGGCGGAACACTGAAGCTTTCTTT	CASSSRNRGRNTEAFF
-	-	TRBV30	TRBJ2-1	TGTGCCTGGGGTCTGGTGATCGGTGAGCAGTTCTTC	CAWGLVIGEQFF
TRBD1	-	TRBV11-1	TRBJ1-1	TGTGCCAGCAGCCCGTATCGGCAGGGGGCGTCTGAAGCTTTCTTT	CASSPYRQGASEAFF
TRBD1	once	TRBV7-2	TRBJ2-1	TGTGCCAGCAGCCTCAGGACAGGGCTCTACAATGAGCAGTTCTTC	CASSLRTGLYNEQFF
-	-	TRBV11-2	TRBJ1-2	TGTGCCAGCAGCTTCCTTCCGGGATCTAACTATGGCTACACCTTC	CASSFLPGSNYGYTF
TRBD1	-	TRBV7-2	TRBJ1-3	TGTGCCAGCAGGACAGGGTGGGCTGGAAACACCATATATTTT	CASRTGWAGNTIYF
TRBD2	-	TRBV4-1	TRBJ2-5	TGCGCCAGCAGCGGCGAGGCGCGGGGGGCCAGGGAGACCCAGTACTTC	CASSGEARGARETQYF
-	-	TRBV15	TRBJ2-7	TGTGCCACCAGCAGAGATCCTAGGTTCGAGCAGTACTTC	CATSRDPRFEQYF
TRBD1	few	TRBV28	TRBJ1-5	TGTGCCAGTCGACAGGGGGTACGGAACAATCAGCCCCAGCATTTT	CASRQGVRNNQPQHF
-	-	TRBV12-5	TRBJ2-1	TGTGCTAGTGCCCTAGTGACCGGGGAGTTCTACAATGAGCAGTTCTTC	CASALVTGEFYNEQFF
TRBD1	-	TRBV19	TRBJ1-5	TGTGCCAGTAGTATTAGGGAGACAGGGGCGTCCCAGCCCCAGCATTTT	CASSIRETGASQPQHF
TRBD2	medium-sized	TRBV25-1	TRBJ2-2	TGTGCCAGCAGTGAATCCGGGAGGGAAACCGGGGAGCTGTTTTTT	CASSESGRETGELFF
-	few	TRBV28	TRBJ2-7	TGTGCCAGCAGTTTTAACACGAACACCTACGAGCAGTACTTC	CASSFNTNTYEQYF
-	-	TRBV24-1	TRBJ2-5	TGTGCCACCTTCAGGGGCGGCGAGACCCAGTACTTC	CATFRGGETQYF
TRBD2	-	TRBV9	TRBJ2-1	TGTGCCAGCAGCGTGGACGGGAGGGGATACAATGAGCAGTTCTTC	CASSVDGRGYNEQFF
-	-	TRBV9	TRBJ1-6	TGTGCCAGCAGCGTAGAGGCCGGGAATTCACCCCTCCACTTT	CASSVEAGNSPLHF
-	-	TRBV19	TRBJ1-5	TGTGCCAGTAGTATAGGAGGGTGGGTTGGCAATCAGCCCCAGCATTTT	CASSIGGWVGNQPQHF
TRBD2	-	TRBV4-3	TRBJ2-7	TGCGCCAGCAGCCAAGTAGGAGCGGGAGGCATCTACGAGCAGTACTTC	CASSQVGAGGIYEQYF
-	-	TRBV5-4	TRBJ2-2	TGTGCCAGCCGGCGGGACAACACCGGGGAGCTGTTTTTT	CASRRDNTGELFF
-	-	TRBV5-1	TRBJ2-1	TGCGCCAGCAGCTCAAGCAGGGGCGATGAGCAGTTCTTC	CASSSSRGDEQFF
TRBD2	-	TRBV7-2	TRBJ2-3	TGTGCCAGCAGCTTAGCCGGACTAGCGCTAGATACGCAGTATTTT	CASSLAGLALDTQYF
-	-	TRBV9	TRBJ2-1	TGTGCCAGCAGCGTCACAACGCAGGGTCCCTACAATGAGCAGTTCTTC	CASSVTTQGPYNEQFF
TRBD1	-	TRBV5-4	TRBJ1-4	TGTGCCAGCAGCCCACAGGGGGCCACGACTAATGAAAAACTGTTTTTT	CASSPQGATTNEKLFF
-	-	TRBV5-1	TRBJ2-3	TGCGCCAGCAGCTTGAAACAGACACCCACAGATACGCAGTATTTT	CASSLKQTPTDTQYF
TRBD1	-	TRBV6-5	TRBJ1-2	TGTGCCAGCAGTTACGGGACAGACTATGGCTACACCTTC	CASSYGTDYGYTF
-	once	TRBV28	TRBJ1-2	TGTGCCAGCAGCCAGTCACGCTATGGCTACACCTTC	CASSQSRYGYTF
TRBD1	-	TRBV28	TRBJ1-2	TGTGCCAGCAGTGTGCCTCCGGGACAGGGGACGAATGGCTACACCTTC	CASSVPPGQGTNGYTF
-	-	TRBV6-5	TRBJ2-7	TGTGCCAGCAGGCAACACAGCTCCTACAAGCAGTACTTC	CASRQHSSYKQYF
-	-	TRBV5-1	TRBJ2-1	TGCGCCAGCAGCCCGGAGGACTTCTACAATGAGCAGTTCTTC	CASSPEDFYNEQFF
-	once	TRBV9	TRBJ2-2	TGTGCCAGCAGCGTAGGAGCGGGACAAACCGGGGAGCTGTTTTTT	CASSVGAGQTGELFF
TRBD1	-	TRBV7-6	TRBJ1-6	TGTGCCAGCAGCTTAGGGGGACAGGGGTTCAATTCACCCCTCCACTTT	CASSLGGQGFNSPLHF
-	-	TRBV14	TRBJ2-1	TGTGCCAGCAGCCAAGGATACCCTGCAGGACAGTTCTTC	CASSQGYPAGQFF
-	-	TRBV18	TRBJ2-7	TGTGCCAGCTCACCAGTGGAGAGGTTGGCCAAGTACTTC	CASSPVERLAKYF
TRBD2	few	TRBV7-2	TRBJ2-5	TGTGCCAGCAGCCGGGGGGTTGGGGAGACCCAGTACTTC	CASSRGVGETQYF
TRBD1	-	TRBV18	TRBJ2-2	TGTGCCAGCTCACCTAGAGTCGGGACAGGACGAACCGGGGAGCTGTTTTTT	CASSPRVGTGRTGELFF
TRBD2	-	TRBV15	TRBJ2-1	TGTGCCACCAGCAGAGAGGGTCGGGGGGTCTATGAGCAGTTCTTC	CATSREGRGVYEQFF
TRBD1	-	TRBV29-1	TRBJ2-7	TGCAGCGTTGGTTTAAGGACAGGCACCCGGGACGAGCAGTACTTC	CSVGLRTGTRDEQYF
-	-	TRBV5-6	TRBJ1-2	TGTGCCAGCAGCCTTGGACAAGAGTATGGCTACACCTTC	CASSLGQEYGYTF
-	-	TRBV7-2	TRBJ1-6	TGTGCCAGCAGCTTAGGGGTCAGGGTGGATAATTCACCCCTCCACTTT	CASSLGVRVDNSPLHF
-	-	TRBV7-7	TRBJ2-5	TGTGCCAGCAGCTTAGTATTACAAGAGACCCAGTACTTC	CASSLVLQETQYF
-	-	TRBV4-2	TRBJ2-6	TGTGCCAGCAGCCAAAACTCCGTTCTGAACTCTGGGGCCAACGTCCTGACTTTC	CASSQNSVLNSGANVLTF
-	-	TRBV16	TRBJ1-6	TGTGCCAGCAGCCGGGGGGGCCCTAATTCACCCCTCCACTTT	CASSRGGPNSPLHF
TRBD2	-	TRBV6-1	TRBJ2-1	TGTGCCAGCAGTGAAGGGCTAGCGGACCACAATGAGCAGTTCTTC	CASSEGLADHNEQFF
TRBD1	-	TRBV7-8	TRBJ1-4	TGTGCCAGCAGCTTAAGGGGGACAGCAACTAATGAAAAACTGTTTTTT	CASSLRGTATNEKLFF
-	-	TRBV29-1	TRBJ1-2	TGCAGCGTTGTAACAGGCGAGGGGGATGGCTACACCTTC	CSVVTGEGDGYTF
-	-	TRBV4-3	TRBJ2-7	TGCGCCAGCAGCCAACCGGGACAAAGCCCTTACGAGCAGTACTTC	CASSQPGQSPYEQYF
-	-	TRBV27	TRBJ1-4	TGTGCCAGCAGTACCCATTCCGAGGAAAAACTGTTTTTT	CASSTHSEEKLFF
TRBD2	-	TRBV29-1	TRBJ2-3	TGCAGCGTTGTGGGACTAGCGGGAATTGTTACAGATACGCAGTATTTT	CSVVGLAGIVTDTQYF
-	-	TRBV7-2	TRBJ2-3	TGTGCCAGCAGCTTAGATAGAGCACCTTATACGCAGTATTTT	CASSLDRAPYTQYF
TRBD2	-	TRBV25-1	TRBJ2-5	TGTGCCAGCAGTGAATTTGCGGGGGGGGCAACGGAGACCCAGTACTTC	CASSEFAGGATETQYF
TRBD1	-	TRBV27	TRBJ1-5	TGTGCCAGCGGGAAGGACAGGTCGCGCAATCAGCCCCAGCATTTT	CASGKDRSRNQPQHF
-	-	TRBV29-1	TRBJ2-3	TGCAGCGCCGAAGATTGGTCAGGGGGGACAGATACGCAGTATTTT	CSAEDWSGGTDTQYF